The subject of this entry is one T cell receptor (beta chain). What it recognizes is unknown. The repertoire was sequenced with immunoSEQ multiplex PCR; TCRdb's copy has only in-frame clones and lacks some. The sample includes more than 400,000 clones, about 90% seen only once; the top ten take approximately 1.6%. The data belong to a study of Ad26.COV2.S vaccination and SARS-CoV-2 variants. Study context: Into the muscle, Ad26.COV2.S was dosed once or twice, 56 days apart.

Overall study findings and caveats: Vaccine recipients showed a spike-specific TCR breadth that was higher than in placebo recipients.

Treatment meaning: around 19 received Ad26.COV2.S at low or high dose, single or two shots; about 5 received placebo; per-sample allocation not given. Day 63 following the first vaccine or placebo injection was when the samples were taken. The individual, an adult aged 18-55 years, was a donor in Boston. SARS-CoV-2 spike from the Wuhan strain was encoded by the vaccine, an Ad26 vector. The material sequenced was peripheral blood, taken in a trial of Ad26.COV2.S vaccine versus placebo. This TCR came from a person between 18 and 60 years old who received the Ad26.COV2.S COVID-19 vaccine or a placebo.

The CDR3 DNA reads as TGTGCCAGCAGCTTGGCCCAGGGGACTAGCACAGATACGCAGTATTTT. This gives the protein CASSLAQGTSTDTQYF. This sequence joins TRBV5-4 and TRBJ2-3; D assignment may be TRBD1 or TRBD2 (6 bases each). There are 16 residues in the CDR3. The germline V and J ends were trimmed by 0 bases and 0 bases, with 11 bases remaining between them. The germline gives CDR1 SGHNT, CDR2 YYREEE (reference sequence).